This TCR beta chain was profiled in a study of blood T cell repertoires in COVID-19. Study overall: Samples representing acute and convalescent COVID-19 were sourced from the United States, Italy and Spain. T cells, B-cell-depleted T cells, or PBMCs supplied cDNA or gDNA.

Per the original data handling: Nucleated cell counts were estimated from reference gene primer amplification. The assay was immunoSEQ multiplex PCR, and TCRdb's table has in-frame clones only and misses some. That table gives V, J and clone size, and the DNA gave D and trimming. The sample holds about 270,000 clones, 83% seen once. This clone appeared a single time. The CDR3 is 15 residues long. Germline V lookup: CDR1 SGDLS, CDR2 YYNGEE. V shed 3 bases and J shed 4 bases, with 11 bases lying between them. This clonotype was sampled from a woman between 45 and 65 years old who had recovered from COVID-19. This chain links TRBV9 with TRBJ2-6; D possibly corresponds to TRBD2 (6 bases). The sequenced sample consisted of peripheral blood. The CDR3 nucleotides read TGTGCCAGCAGCGCCCGGCTAGCGGGGGCCAACGTCCTGACTTTC. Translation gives CASSARLAGANVLTF.